These T cell receptor beta chains were read from a single sample in a study of shared clonotypes between healthy human individuals. Generated by immunoSEQ multiplex PCR, the TCRdb table keeps only in-frame clones and is missing some. The sample records 650,000 to 700,000 clones, 90% being singletons. The sequenced material came from memory CD8+ T cells from PBMCs. These receptors were taken from a man aged 18 to 29 in good health. Some clones in this sample may be carry-over from other donors' samples. The CDR3 runs from the conserved cysteine through the conserved F or W. A D gene is named only where the DNA matches it firmly. Clone size is not always given. Where it is, it says once, few, many or a class for expanded clones.

j_call d_call v_call clone_size cdr3_aa cdr3_nt
TRBJ2-7 . TRBV5-1 once CASSLRQSDYEQYF TGCGCCAGCAGCTTGAGGCAGTCCGACTACGAGCAGTACTTC
TRBJ2-3 . TRBV11-2 once CATPDLRGNTQYF TGTGCCACCCCCGATCTCCGAGGAAATACGCAGTATTTT
TRBJ2-7 . TRBV29-1 . CSVESLPSRAFDDEQYF TGCAGCGTTGAATCACTCCCGTCCAGGGCGTTCGATGACGAGCAGTACTTC
TRBJ2-3 . TRBV7-9 . CASSSPGFTDTQYF TGTGCCAGCAGCTCACCAGGGTTCACAGATACGCAGTATTTT
TRBJ2-2 . TRBV21-1 . CASSTPPGKGTGELFF TGTGCCAGCAGCACCCCTCCCGGGAAGGGGACCGGGGAGCTGTTTTTT
TRBJ2-7 . TRBV11-2 . CASSLGTAYEQYF TGTGCCAGCAGCTTAGGAACGGCCTACGAGCAGTACTTC
TRBJ1-1 . TRBV27 . CASSPRGGPTEAFF TGTGCCAGCAGTCCTCGTGGGGGGCCCACTGAAGCTTTCTTT
TRBJ1-5 . TRBV2 once CASSEGLLGSNQPQHF TGTGCCAGCAGTGAGGGACTATTGGGGAGCAATCAGCCCCAGCATTTT
TRBJ2-1 TRBD2 TRBV19 . CASSIGTSGGMGNEQFF TGTGCCAGTAGTATCGGGACTAGCGGGGGAATGGGGAATGAGCAGTTCTTC
TRBJ2-3 . TRBV7-2 . CASSLNLLPSTDTQYF TGTGCCAGCAGCTTAAACCTTCTCCCCAGCACAGATACGCAGTATTTT
TRBJ2-1 TRBD2 TRBV7-8 . CASSRSGSLRYNEQFF TGTGCCAGCAGCCGTAGCGGGAGCCTAAGGTACAATGAGCAGTTCTTC
TRBJ1-4 . TRBV4-1 . CASSRGLSAGEKLFF TGCGCCAGCAGCCGGGGACTCAGCGCAGGTGAAAAACTGTTTTTT
TRBJ2-3 . TRBV6-5 . CASSYGAGLTDTQYF TGTGCCAGCAGTTACGGGGCGGGCCTGACAGATACGCAGTATTTT
TRBJ2-6 . TRBV19 . CASSPDSGANVLTF TGTGCCAGTAGCCCCGACTCTGGGGCCAACGTCCTGACTTTC
TRBJ2-1 TRBD2 TRBV28 once CASTFLGLAGPHVEQFF TGTGCCAGCACCTTCCTGGGACTAGCGGGACCCCACGTGGAGCAGTTCTTC
TRBJ1-2 . TRBV4-1 . CASSQGAGDSGYGYTF TGCGCCAGCAGCCAAGGTGCGGGGGATAGCGGCTATGGCTACACCTTC
TRBJ1-2 TRBD1 TRBV9 . CASSSNPGAGTGDRSYGYTF TGTGCCAGCAGCTCAAACCCCGGCGCCGGGACAGGGGACCGCTCCTATGGCTACACCTTC
TRBJ2-5 TRBD1 TRBV6-4 . CASSAGTGGETQYF TGTGCCAGCAGCGCCGGGACAGGAGGGGAGACCCAGTACTTC
TRBJ1-2 . TRBV9 . CASSPIQDGYTF TGTGCCAGCAGCCCAATCCAGGATGGCTACACCTTC
TRBJ2-1 . TRBV9 once CASSWEEEQFF TGTGCCAGCAGCTGGGAAGAAGAGCAGTTCTTC
TRBJ2-5 . TRBV11-2 . CASSLGVETQYF TGTGCCAGCAGCTTAGGAGTGGAGACCCAGTACTTC
TRBJ2-1 TRBD1 TRBV7-9 . CASGTGAIEQFF TGTGCCAGTGGGACAGGGGCGATTGAGCAGTTCTTC
TRBJ2-7 TRBD1 TRBV28 . CASSSPDRGLARRLYEQYF TGTGCCAGCAGTTCACCAGACAGGGGGCTGGCTAGACGCCTATACGAGCAGTACTTC
TRBJ1-1 . TRBV10-2 . CASSESISVMGATDEAFF TGCGCCAGCAGTGAGTCTATAAGTGTTATGGGAGCGACGGATGAAGCTTTCTTT
TRBJ2-1 . TRBV2 . CASSSTKGSSYNEQFF TGTGCCAGCAGCAGTACAAAGGGTAGCTCCTACAATGAGCAGTTCTTC
TRBJ1-4 . TRBV5-4 . CASSPGIGEKLFF TGTGCCAGCAGCCCCGGGATAGGGGAAAAACTGTTTTTT
TRBJ2-1 . TRBV28 . CATMTPREVAYNEQFF TGTGCCACCATGACCCCCAGGGAGGTCGCCTACAATGAGCAGTTCTTC
TRBJ2-7 . TRBV7-6 . CASSSRANYEQYF TGTGCCAGCAGTTCCCGGGCGAATTACGAGCAGTACTTC
TRBJ2-1 . TRBV14 . CASSQEVERGGLGVGRVF TGTGCCAGCAGCCAAGAAGTCGAAAGGGGTGGTCTGGGAGTGGGAAGGGTCTTC
TRBJ2-5 . TRBV9 . CASSHGGPRETQYF TGTGCCAGCAGCCATGGGGGCCCCAGGGAGACCCAGTACTTC
TRBJ1-1 . TRBV30 . CAWSVIMNTEAFF TGTGCCTGGAGTGTTATTATGAACACTGAAGCTTTCTTT
TRBJ1-2 . TRBV2 once CASSEATSGRDGYTF TGTGCCAGCAGTGAAGCAACTTCGGGCAGGGATGGCTACACCTTC
TRBJ2-1 . TRBV7-9 once CASSAREGLRMGEQFF TGTGCCAGCAGCGCCAGAGAGGGGCTCCGTATGGGTGAGCAGTTCTTC
TRBJ1-3 TRBD1 TRBV5-6 . CASSDGTAGNTIYF TGTGCCAGCAGCGATGGGACAGCTGGAAACACCATATATTTT
TRBJ1-5 TRBD1 TRBV4-1 . CASSQVGLQGGDQPQHF TGCGCCAGCAGCCAAGTTGGGCTACAGGGGGGGGATCAGCCCCAGCATTTT
TRBJ2-6 . TRBV30 . CAWSQANVLTF TGTGCCTGGAGTCAGGCCAACGTCCTGACTTTC
TRBJ2-7 . TRBV27 many CASSPGDYEQYF TGTGCCAGCAGCCCAGGAGACTACGAGCAGTACTTC
TRBJ1-1 . TRBV15 . CATSRDRLLPEAFF TGTGCCACCAGCAGAGATCGTCTGCTGCCTGAAGCTTTCTTT
TRBJ2-2 . TRBV27 . CASSFPGRELFF TGTGCCAGCAGTTTCCCTGGCAGGGAGCTGTTTTTT
TRBJ2-7 TRBD2 TRBV28 . CASSFTPSGSYEQYF TGTGCCAGCAGTTTTACGCCTAGCGGGAGTTACGAGCAGTACTTC
TRBJ2-2 . TRBV4-1 . CASSLGHINTGELFF TGCGCCAGCAGCCTTGGACACATAAACACCGGGGAGCTGTTTTTT
TRBJ2-3 TRBD1 TRBV29-1 once CRNQTGGVRDTQYF TGCAGAAACCAAACAGGGGGAGTTAGAGATACGCAGTATTTT
TRBJ1-6 . TRBV28 . CASRRQRGQSPLHF TGTGCCAGCAGGAGACAGCGGGGCCAATCACCCCTCCACTTT
TRBJ1-3 . TRBV28 . CASSFYGSGNTIYF TGTGCCAGCAGCTTCTATGGCTCTGGAAACACCATATATTTT
TRBJ1-5 . TRBV7-9 once CASSPPGNQPQHF TGTGCCAGCAGCCCACCGGGGAATCAGCCCCAGCATTTT
TRBJ2-7 TRBD1 TRBV27 . CASSPGQGLYEQYF TGTGCCAGCAGTCCAGGACAGGGACTCTACGAGCAGTACTTC
TRBJ2-1 . TRBV4-3 . CASSQGTGFYNEQFF TGCGCCAGCAGCCAAGGCACAGGGTTCTACAATGAGCAGTTCTTC
TRBJ2-1 TRBD2 TRBV11-2 . CASSFQRTSGVHEQFF TGTGCCAGCAGCTTTCAAAGGACTAGCGGGGTTCATGAGCAGTTCTTC
TRBJ1-2 TRBD1 TRBV25-1 . CASEPGQGFYGYTF TGTGCCAGCGAACCGGGACAGGGATTCTATGGCTACACCTTC
TRBJ2-1 . TRBV9 . CASSVAYEPYNEQFF TGTGCCAGCAGCGTAGCTTACGAACCCTACAATGAGCAGTTCTTC
TRBJ1-1 TRBD1 TRBV27 . CASSATGGAGVNTEAFF TGTGCCAGCAGTGCGACAGGGGGCGCGGGGGTGAACACTGAAGCTTTCTTT
TRBJ2-2 . TRBV5-6 . CASSLVGKNTGELFF TGTGCCAGCAGCTTGGTGGGCAAGAACACCGGGGAGCTGTTTTTT